Below, 9 T cell receptor beta chains from the same sample are listed, as sequenced in a study of T cells in Graves' hyperthyroidism and ophthalmopathy. The investigators amplified TCR beta CDR3 regions from RNA transcripts. Primed by the HTBI set, a first-round RT-PCR was run on the TCR CDR3. MiXCR was run by TCRdb on the multiplex PCR reads, yielding one entry per CDR3 protein. This sample has approximately 400,000 distinct CDR3 sequences; about 14% occur once, and the top ten carry around a fifth. The source material was blood. These receptors came from a woman in her twenties or thirties with Graves' ophthalmopathy.

There are many counts of this clonotype. The chain links TRBV29-1 to TRBJ2-1; TRBD2 agrees at 10 bases. The V gene's germline CDR1 is SQVTM and CDR2 ANQGSEA. The J segment lost 6 bases and the V segment lost 7 bases, leaving 6 bases of the junction unmatched. The CDR3 runs to 13 residues. The chain's CDR3 is CSAEAGGVNEQFF. CDR3 sequence (DNA): TGCAGCGCCGAAGCGGGGGGGGTCAATGAGCAGTTCTTC.

This clonotype was observed at least ten times. The gene calls are TRBV27 and TRBJ2-3, with a possible D match to TRBD1 (5 bases). The CDR3 is made up of 14 amino acids. V lost 10 bases and J lost 1, with 15 bases in between. In germline, CDR1 is MNHEY, CDR2 SMNVEV (reference sequence). CDR3 DNA sequence: TGTGCCATTGGAAAGCTGGGGCGCACAGATACGCAGTATTTT. Translation: CAIGKLGRTDTQYF.

The sample holds many counts of this clonotype. The V gene is TRBV7-9, the J gene TRBJ1-1, with D unclear. The germline CDR1 and CDR2 sequences are SEHNR and FQNEAQ (reference sequence). V was cut by 3 bases and J by 10 bases, with 15 bases left in between. The CDR3 runs to 13 residues. The CDR3 bases are TGTGCCAGCAGCTTGAGTATGGCAACGATAGCTTTCTTT. Translating it yields CASSLSMATIAFF.

Ten or more counts support this clonotype. The J gene is TRBJ2-7, the V gene TRBV5-1; no clear D gene. V was trimmed by 5 bases and J by 0 bases, leaving 6 bases between them. The CDR3 has 12 residues. CDR1 is SGHRS, CDR2 YFSETQ, per germline. As DNA, the CDR3 is TGCGCCAGCAGTTCGAACTCCTACGAGCAGTACTTC. Protein: CASSSNSYEQYF.

The table lists this clonotype with many counts. The rearrangement joins TRBV7-2 to TRBJ2-3; D is uncertain. Germline CDR1 and CDR2: SGHTA and FQGNSA. Trimming pared 4 bases from V and 4 bases from J, leaving 12 bases between. The CDR3 runs 14 residues. The CDR3 reads CASSSSPKSDTQYF. The CDR3, as DNA: TGTGCCAGCAGCTCTTCCCCCAAGTCAGATACGCAGTATTTT.

In its sample, this clonotype was seen many times. The V and J genes are TRBV27 and TRBJ1-2; no firm D call. V was clipped by 0 bases and J by 4 bases, with 9 bases between them. The CDR3 loop spans 14 amino acids. Per the germline V gene, CDR1 is MNHEY and CDR2 is SMNVEV (reference sequence). Written as DNA, the CDR3 is TGTGCCAGCAGTTTATCCCGGAATCTCTATGGCTACACCTTC. Encoded protein: CASSLSRNLYGYTF.

This clonotype was counted many times. The CDR3 nucleotides are TGTGCCAGCAGCGCTGGGATTCAGACCCAGTACTTC. Amino acids: CASSAGIQTQYF. The gene calls are TRBV11-2 and TRBJ2-5; no reliable D call. Trimming stripped 5 bases from V and 6 bases from J, with 10 bases between. Germline V gives CDR1 SGHAT, CDR2 FQNNGV. CDR3 length: 12 amino acids.

Only a few counts were recorded for this clonotype. This chain uses TRBV19 with TRBJ2-3, with D possibly matching TRBD1 (6 bases). The CDR3 sequence is 15 residues long. Between the trimmed V and J ends, which lost 4 bases and 2 bases, there was a span of 13 bases. The V gene's germline CDR1 is LNHDA and CDR2 SQIVND (reference sequence). CDR3 sequence (DNA): TGTGCCAGTAGTACAGGGGTTTGGGCCACAGATACGCAGTATTTT. Its protein product is CASSTGVWATDTQYF. The variable domain in full, completed from reference TRBV19 and TRBJ2-3, reads DGGITQSPKYLFRKEGQNVTLSCEQNLNHDAMYWYRQDPGQGLRLIYYSQIVNDFQKGDIAEGYSVSREKKESFPLTVTSAQKNPTAFYLCASSTGVWATDTQYFGPGTRLTVL.

This clonotype was seen a handful of times. V is TRBV27 and J is TRBJ2-5, with 8 bases identical to TRBD2. The CDR3 sequence is 14 residues long. Losses at the gene ends were 3 bases for V and 7 bases for J; bases not matched to a gene: 7. Germline V CDR1 and CDR2: MNHEY, SMNVEV (reference sequence). In DNA, the CDR3 is TGTGCCAGCAGTTTTAGCGGGGCCAAAGCGACCCAGTACTTC. It translates to CASSFSGAKATQYF.